This passage covers 13 T cell receptor beta chains from one sample sequenced in a study of beta chain features in type 1 diabetes. The study reverse transcribed the entire isolated RNA, so it sequenced expressed TCRB transcripts. The data were produced by immunoSEQ multiplex PCR, yet TCRdb's version contains in-frame clones alone and is incomplete. The sample records about 620,000 clones, 15% to 18% being singletons. Material: naive CD4+ T cells from blood. The receptors were sampled from a man between 18 and 35 years old in good health.

A few counts support this clone. The chain joins TRBV7-8 to TRBJ2-5; 13 bases map to TRBD2. V gave up 4 bases and J gave up 6 bases; unmatched junction bases: 11. Per germline, CDR1 SGHVS and CDR2 FQNEAQ. CDR3 length equals 17 residues. DNA for the CDR3: TGTGCCAGCAGCTCAACCGGACTAGCGGGAGCGCAAAAGACCCAGTACTTC. Protein product: CASSSTGLAGAQKTQYF.

For this clone: The junction does not match germline at one end; this may be a read error. The chain combines TRBV2 with TRBJ2-2; tentative D call: TRBD1 (5 bases). CDR1 and CDR2 (germline): SNHLY, FYNNEI. The CDR3 totals 13 residues. This CDR3 reads CASSRQNTEELFF. The CDR3 DNA follows: TGTGCCAGCAGCCGACAGAACACCGAGGAGCTGTTTTTT. The entire variable domain, with the rest obtained from reference TRBV2 and TRBJ2-2, is as follows: EPEVTQTPSHQVTQMGQEVILRCVPISNHLYFYWYRQILGQKVEFLVSFYNNEISEKSEIFDDQFSVERPDGSNFTLKIRSTKLEDSAMYFCASSRQNTEELFFGEGSRLTVL.

The chain has TRBV4-3 and TRBJ2-3; D gene ambiguous. Germline-derived CDR1 and CDR2 are LGHNA and YSLEER. Trimming shortened V by 2 bases and J by 5 bases, and 11 bases separated the two germline ends. The CDR3 has 14 residues. The CDR3 protein is CASSQTPYRDTQYF. The DNA of the CDR3 is TGCGCCAGCAGCCAAACCCCTTACAGAGATACGCAGTATTTT.

The J gene is TRBJ2-1, the V gene TRBV9; 7 bases fit TRBD2. J was trimmed by 10 bases and V by 0 bases; bases with no gene match: 10. The germline gives CDR1 SGDLS, CDR2 YYNGEE. There are 15 residues in the CDR3. CDR3 nucleotide sequence: TGTGCCAGCAGCGTAGAACTAGCGCCCAGGTTCGAGCAGTTCTTC. Its protein product is CASSVELAPRFEQFF.

The V call is TRBV14, the J call TRBJ2-5, with 9 nucleotides matching TRBD2. The ends lost 6 bases at V and 1 base at J; junction bases unmatched: 3. Germline loops: CDR1 SGHDN, CDR2 FVKESK. CDR3 size: 14 residues. CDR3 residues: CASSLAGVQETQYF. The CDR3 DNA is TGTGCCAGCAGTTTAGCGGGGGTCCAAGAGACCCAGTACTTC.

This CDR3 reads CASSVPGRYGYTF. The CDR3 DNA reads as TGTGCCAGCAGCGTACCAGGGCGCTATGGCTACACCTTC. V and J are TRBV9 and TRBJ1-2; tentatively, D is TRBD1 (5 bases). Trimming removed 1 base at V and 4 bases at J, with 8 bases between. Germline V gene data show CDR1 as SGDLS and CDR2 as YYNGEE. The CDR3 runs to 13 residues.

V and J are TRBV5-1 and TRBJ2-5; D is unresolved. V was trimmed by 3 bases and J by 2 bases, leaving 5 bases between them. This CDR3 has 12 residues. Germline loops: CDR1 SGHRS, CDR2 YFSETQ. The CDR3 here is CASSYPQETQYF. CDR3 DNA sequence: TGCGCCAGCAGCTATCCTCAAGAGACCCAGTACTTC. Together with reference TRBV5-1 and TRBJ2-5, the CDR3 gives the full variable domain: KAGVTQTPRYLIKTRGQQVTLSCSPISGHRSVSWYQQTPGQGLQFLFEYFSETQRNKGNFPGRFSGRQFSNSRSEMNVSTLELGDSALYLCASSYPQETQYFGPGTRLLVL.

CDR3 DNA: TGTGCCAGCAGCCGGACAGGTCTCGGCACTGAAGCTTTCTTT. It encodes CASSRTGLGTEAFF. This chain joins TRBV11-2 and TRBJ1-1, with 7 bases matching TRBD1. Germline assignment: CDR1 SGHAT and CDR2 FQNNGV. This CDR3 region has 14 residues. V lost 5 bases to trimming and J lost 4 bases; unmatched junction nucleotides: 7.

The rearrangement joins TRBV14 to TRBJ2-7, with 10 bases that match TRBD2. The CDR3 length is 15 residues. From germline, CDR1 is SGHDN and CDR2 FVKESK. J gave up 3 bases and V 4 bases, and 6 bases lay outside the gene matches. This chain's CDR3 is CASSPLGTSVYEQYF. DNA of the CDR3: TGTGCCAGCAGCCCCCTCGGGACTAGCGTCTACGAGCAGTACTTC.

Turning to this clone: At one end the junction does not follow the germline gene, possibly because of a read error. This chain joins TRBV19 and TRBJ1-2; D may be TRBD1 (6 bases). Germline V gene sequence: CDR1 LNHDA, CDR2 SQIVND (reference sequence). This CDR3 region has 14 residues. The chain's CDR3 is CASSMRTVYYGYTF. The CDR3, as DNA: TGTGCCAGTAGTATGCGGACAGTGTACTACGGCTACACCTTC.

The genes are TRBV5-4 and TRBJ1-3; D not resolved. The CDR3 is made up of 14 amino acids. The V end lost 2 bases, the J end lost 2 bases, and 8 bases lay between the germline ends. CDR1 and CDR2 (germline): SGHNT, YYREEE (reference sequence). CDR3 residues: CASSFLGPGNTIYF. The CDR3 DNA reads as TGTGCCAGCAGCTTTTTGGGTCCTGGAAACACCATATATTTT.

This clone was counted between two and nine times. The V call is TRBV18, the J call TRBJ2-3; D gene ambiguous. Trimming stripped 2 bases from V and 5 bases from J, with 2 bases between. Germline values: CDR1 KGHSH, CDR2 LQKENI. This CDR3 is built from 11 residues. The CDR3 sequence is CASSPEDTQYF. In DNA, the CDR3 is TGTGCCAGCTCACCAGAAGATACGCAGTATTTT.

The chain carries TRBV30 and TRBJ1-5; D possibly corresponds to TRBD1 (5 bases). The CDR3 is 14 residues long. Germline V lookup: CDR1 GTSNPN, CDR2 SVGIG (reference sequence). With 3 bases removed from V and 4 bases from J, the gap between germline ends came to 13 bases. The CDR3 DNA is TGTGCCTGGAGGGGGACGGCCCCAAATCAGCCCCAGCATTTT. It specifies CAWRGTAPNQPQHF.